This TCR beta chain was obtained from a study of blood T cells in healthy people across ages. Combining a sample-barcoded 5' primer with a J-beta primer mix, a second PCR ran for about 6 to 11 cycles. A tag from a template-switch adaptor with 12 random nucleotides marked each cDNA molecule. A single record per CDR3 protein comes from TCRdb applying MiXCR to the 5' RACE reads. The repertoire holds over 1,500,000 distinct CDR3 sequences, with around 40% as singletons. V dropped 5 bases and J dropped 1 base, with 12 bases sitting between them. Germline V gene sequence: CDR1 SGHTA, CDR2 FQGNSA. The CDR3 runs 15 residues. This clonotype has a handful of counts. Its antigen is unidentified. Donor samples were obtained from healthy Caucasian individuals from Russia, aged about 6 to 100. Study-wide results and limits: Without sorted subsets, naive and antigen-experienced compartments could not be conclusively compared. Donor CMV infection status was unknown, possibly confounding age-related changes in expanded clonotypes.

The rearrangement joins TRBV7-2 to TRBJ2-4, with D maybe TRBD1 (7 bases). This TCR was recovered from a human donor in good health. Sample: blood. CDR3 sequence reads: CASSLRGRAKNIQYF. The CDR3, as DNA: TGTGCCAGCAGCCTCAGGGGGAGGGCCAAAAACATTCAGTACTTC.